The 5 T cell receptor beta chains listed next were all sequenced from one sample in a study of blood T cell repertoires in COVID-19. Profiling relied on immunoSEQ multiplex PCR, and the TCRdb table lists in-frame clones only, not all of them. The sample consists of about 500,000 clones, 89% of them appearing once. Source material: peripheral blood. These receptors came from a man younger than 30 with COVID-19, enrolled during active disease.

As DNA, the CDR3 is TGTGCCAGCTCACCCCGGGACAGCGACTTCTATGGCTACACCTTC. Its protein is CASSPRDSDFYGYTF. V and J are TRBV18 and TRBJ1-2, with 7 bases identical to TRBD1. With 3 bases clipped from V and 4 bases from J, the junction kept 8 bases outside the gene matches. This CDR3 comprises 15 residues. Germline assignment: CDR1 KGHSH and CDR2 LQKENI.

The CDR3, as DNA: TGCAGTGCTAGTAAGCGGAGCTCCTACAATGAGCAGTTCTTC. It yields the protein CSASKRSSYNEQFF. The chain is built from TRBV20-1 and TRBJ2-1; a weak D match, TRBD2 (5 bases). This CDR3 contains 14 residues. Germline values: CDR1 DFQATT, CDR2 SNEGSKA (reference sequence). With 3 bases removed from V and 0 bases from J, the gap between germline ends came to 9 bases.

This chain links TRBV19 with TRBJ1-3, with 8 bases lining up with TRBD1. The CDR3 is 14 residues long. V lost 7 bases, J lost 3 bases, and 5 bases stayed unmatched. Germline lookup yields CDR1 LNHDA and CDR2 SQIVND (reference sequence). The CDR3 protein is CASTWTGHGNTIYF. CDR3 nucleotides: TGTGCCAGTACCTGGACAGGGCATGGAAACACCATATATTTT.

The rearrangement uses TRBV14 and TRBJ2-1; possibly TRBD2 for D (6 bases). The CDR3 covers 16 residues. Germline V CDR1 and CDR2: SGHDN, FVKESK. V dropped 4 bases and J dropped 3 bases, with 16 bases sitting between them. CDR3 protein: CASSLVAVGVYNEQFF. In DNA form, the CDR3 reads TGTGCCAGCAGCCTCGTAGCGGTGGGGGTCTACAATGAGCAGTTCTTC.

This chain connects TRBV4-1 to TRBJ1-1; 12 bases fit TRBD1. The CDR3 is 17 amino acids. CDR1 is MGHRA and CDR2 is YSYEKL in the germline V gene. Unmatched junction bases numbered 9, after V lost 3 bases and J lost 4 bases. DNA for the CDR3: TGCGCCAGCAGCCACAGGGACAGGGGGCGATTTGGCACTGAAGCTTTCTTT. It codes for CASSHRDRGRFGTEAFF.